The 7 T cell receptor beta chains below all came from one sample that was sequenced in a study of T cells after yellow fever vaccination. TCRdb itself ran the 5' RACE reads through MiXCR, one entry per CDR3 protein. The sample lists roughly 260,000 distinct CDR3 sequences, 10% to 15% seen once, with approximately 0.49% in the top ten. This specimen was CD4+ T cells sorted from PBMCs, taken 45 days after the yellow fever booster vaccination. These TCRs come from a young man who received the YFV17D yellow fever vaccine.

This clonotype was counted between two and nine times. The chain links TRBV20-1 to TRBJ2-5; D gene ambiguous. This CDR3 has 13 residues. Trimming stripped 6 bases from V and 5 bases from J, with 16 bases between. Germline lookup yields CDR1 DFQATT and CDR2 SNEGSKA (reference sequence). The CDR3 region is CSALVGIEETQYF. In nucleotides, the CDR3 is TGCAGTGCCCTCGTGGGGATCGAGGAGACCCAGTACTTC.

The chain combines TRBV12-3 or TRBV12-4 with TRBJ1-1; D unresolved. The CDR3 length is 14 residues. V was trimmed by 6 bases and J by 3 bases, leaving 14 bases between them. The CDR3 bases are TGTGCCAGCAGGACTGAACATAGAGACACTGAAGCTTTCTTT. Translation: CASRTEHRDTEAFF.

This clonotype appeared a few times. CDR3 sequence reads: CASSPGQGRAKNIQYF. CDR3 nucleotides: TGTGCCAGCTCACCGGGACAGGGCCGAGCCAAAAACATTCAGTACTTC. The chain uses TRBV18 and TRBJ2-4, with 9 bases lining up with TRBD1. With 3 bases clipped from V and 0 bases from J, the junction kept 3 bases outside the gene matches. CDR3 length: 16 amino acids. Per germline, CDR1 KGHSH and CDR2 LQKENI.

A note on this clonotype: It may be a read error: a sequence one base away is much more abundant. The chain employs TRBV7-6 and TRBJ1-1; TRBD1 is a possible D gene (5 bases). V was shortened by 8 bases and J by 2 bases, with 12 bases between the two germline ends. The CDR3 runs to 13 residues. The germline V gene encodes CDR1 SGHVS and CDR2 FNYEAQ. CDR3 nucleotide sequence: TGTGCCAGCGGTCGATGGACAAACACTGAAGCTTTCTTT. Amino acid sequence: CASGRWTNTEAFF.

This clonotype was counted at least ten times. The rearrangement joins TRBV24-1 to TRBJ2-1; either TRBD1 or TRBD2 may supply D (5 bases each). The CDR3 is 14 residues long. V dropped 4 bases and J dropped 9 bases, with 15 bases sitting between them. CDR1 KGHDR and CDR2 SFDVKD come from the germline V gene. The CDR3 reads CATSETGTTSEQFF. The CDR3 nucleotides are TGTGCCACCAGTGAAACCGGGACCACCAGTGAGCAGTTCTTC.

The rearrangement uses TRBV19 and TRBJ2-5; D possibly uses TRBD1 or TRBD2 (5 bases each). V lost 1 base and J lost 2, with 8 bases in between. This CDR3 has 14 residues. In germline, CDR1 is LNHDA, CDR2 SQIVND (reference sequence). CDR3 DNA sequence: TGTGCCAGTAGTATAGCTGGGGGACAAGAGACCCAGTACTTC. The encoded protein is CASSIAGGQETQYF.

CDR3 sequence: CASTYGSATGELFF. CDR3 nucleotides: TGTGCCAGTACTTATGGGAGCGCAACCGGGGAGCTGTTTTTT. The chain links TRBV27 to TRBJ2-2, with a weak D call TRBD2 (5 bases). V was shortened by 9 bases and J by 5 bases, with 16 bases between the two germline ends. This CDR3 is 14 amino acids long. Germline CDR1 reads MNHEY; CDR2 reads SMNVEV (reference sequence).